These T cell receptor beta chains were read from a single sample in a study of T cells in Graves' hyperthyroidism and ophthalmopathy. TCRdb ran MiXCR on the multiplex PCR reads and lists one entry per CDR3 protein. Altogether about 560,000 distinct CDR3 sequences are present, around 15% being singletons, with the ten largest covering more than 15%. Sequencing was done on a sample of blood. These receptor sequences come from a young woman with Graves' hyperthyroidism. The CDR3 runs from the conserved cysteine through the conserved F or W. A D gene is named only where the DNA matches it firmly. Where a row states a size, it is once, few, many or the class of an expanded clone; other rows omit it.

v_call: TRBV5-1; d_call: -; clone_size: -; j_call: TRBJ2-7; cdr3_nt: TGCGCCAGCAGCTTGTTGGACGGCGAGCAGTACTTC; cdr3_aa: CASSLLDGEQYF
v_call: TRBV6-2/TRBV6-3; d_call: -; clone_size: few; j_call: TRBJ1-2; cdr3_nt: TGTGCCAGCAGGGCCCGGACGGGGAAGAGCTATGGCTACACCTTC; cdr3_aa: CASRARTGKSYGYTF
v_call: TRBV5-1; d_call: -; clone_size: many; j_call: TRBJ2-1; cdr3_nt: TGCGCCAGCAGCTTGGAGGGCCATACCTCCTACAATGAGCAGTTCTTC; cdr3_aa: CASSLEGHTSYNEQFF
v_call: TRBV29-1; d_call: -; clone_size: -; j_call: TRBJ2-2; cdr3_nt: TGCAGCGTCGAGCTCCTCGAAGTAACCGGGGAGCTGTTTTTT; cdr3_aa: CSVELLEVTGELFF
v_call: TRBV6-2/TRBV6-3; d_call: -; clone_size: -; j_call: TRBJ2-5; cdr3_nt: TGTGCCAGTGGGTGGGGAGGTACGCAAGAGACCCAGTACTTC; cdr3_aa: CASGWGGTQETQYF
v_call: TRBV12-3/TRBV12-4; d_call: -; clone_size: few; j_call: TRBJ2-5; cdr3_nt: TGTGCCAGCAGCTCCCCTACAGGGTTACAAGAGACCCAGTACTTC; cdr3_aa: CASSSPTGLQETQYF
v_call: TRBV20-1; d_call: -; clone_size: many; j_call: TRBJ2-7; cdr3_nt: TGCAGTGCTAGTGGACCTAGCGCCTACGAGCAGTACTTC; cdr3_aa: CSASGPSAYEQYF
v_call: TRBV15; d_call: TRBD1; clone_size: -; j_call: TRBJ2-2; cdr3_nt: TGTGCCACCAGCAGAGTCCCCGGGACAGGTGACACCGGGGAGCTGTTTTTT; cdr3_aa: CATSRVPGTGDTGELFF
v_call: TRBV7-3; d_call: TRBD1; clone_size: many; j_call: TRBJ2-3; cdr3_nt: TGTGCCAGCAGCCTACAGGGGCAGGGCACAGATACGCAGTATTTT; cdr3_aa: CASSLQGQGTDTQYF
v_call: TRBV20-1; d_call: -; clone_size: -; j_call: TRBJ2-5; cdr3_nt: TGCAGTGCTAGACTCAGGTTCGAAGAGACCCAGTACTTC; cdr3_aa: CSARLRFEETQYF